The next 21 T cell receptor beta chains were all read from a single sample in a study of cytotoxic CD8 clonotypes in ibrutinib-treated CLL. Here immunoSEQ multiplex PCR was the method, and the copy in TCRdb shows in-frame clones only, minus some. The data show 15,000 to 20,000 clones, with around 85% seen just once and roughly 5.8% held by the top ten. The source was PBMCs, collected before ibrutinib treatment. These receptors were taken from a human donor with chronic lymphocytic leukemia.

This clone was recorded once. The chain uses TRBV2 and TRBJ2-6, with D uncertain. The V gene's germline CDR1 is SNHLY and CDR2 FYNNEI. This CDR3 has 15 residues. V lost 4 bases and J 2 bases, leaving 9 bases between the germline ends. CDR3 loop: CASSVSGTGANVLTF. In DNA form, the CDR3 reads TGTGCCAGCAGTGTCTCTGGGACTGGGGCCAACGTCCTGACTTTC.

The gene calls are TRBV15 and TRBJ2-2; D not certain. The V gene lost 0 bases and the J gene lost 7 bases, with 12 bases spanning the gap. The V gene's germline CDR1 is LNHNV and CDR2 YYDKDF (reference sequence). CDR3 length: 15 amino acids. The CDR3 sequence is CATSRDQQSGGELFF. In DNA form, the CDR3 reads TGTGCCACCAGCAGAGATCAGCAATCAGGCGGGGAGCTGTTTTTT. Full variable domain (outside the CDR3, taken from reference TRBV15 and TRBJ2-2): DAMVIQNPRYQVTQFGKPVTLSCSQTLNHNVMYWYQQKSSQAPKLLFHYYDKDFNNEADTPDNFQSRRPNTSFCFLDIRSPGLGDTAMYLCATSRDQQSGGELFFGEGSRLTVL.

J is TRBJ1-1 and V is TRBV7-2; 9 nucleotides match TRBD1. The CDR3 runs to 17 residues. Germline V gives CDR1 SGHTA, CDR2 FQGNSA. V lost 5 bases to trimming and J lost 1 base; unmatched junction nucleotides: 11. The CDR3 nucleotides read TGTGCCAGCAGCATAGGCTGGGGGACAGGGTCGAACACTGAAGCTTTCTTT. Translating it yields CASSIGWGTGSNTEAFF.

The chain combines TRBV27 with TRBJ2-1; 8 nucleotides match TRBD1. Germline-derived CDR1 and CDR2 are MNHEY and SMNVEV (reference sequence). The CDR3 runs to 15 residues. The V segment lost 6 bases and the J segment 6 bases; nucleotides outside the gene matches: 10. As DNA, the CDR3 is TGTGCCAGCAGGGGGGACAGGTTCTTGGGCAATGAGCAGTTCTTC. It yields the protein CASRGDRFLGNEQFF.

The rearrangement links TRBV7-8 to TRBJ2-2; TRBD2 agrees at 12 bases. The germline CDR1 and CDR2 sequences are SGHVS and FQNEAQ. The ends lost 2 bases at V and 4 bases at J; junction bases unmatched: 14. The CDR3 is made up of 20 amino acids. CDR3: CASSLRLAGASSHPTGELFF. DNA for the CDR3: TGTGCCAGCAGCTTAAGACTAGCGGGGGCCTCATCACATCCCACCGGGGAGCTGTTTTTT.

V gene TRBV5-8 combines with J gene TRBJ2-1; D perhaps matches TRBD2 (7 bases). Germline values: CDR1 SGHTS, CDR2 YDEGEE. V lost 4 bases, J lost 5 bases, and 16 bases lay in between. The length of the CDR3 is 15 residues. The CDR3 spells CASSLLAGAHNEQFF. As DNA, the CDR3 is TGTGCCAGCAGCCTCCTTGCGGGGGCCCACAATGAGCAGTTCTTC. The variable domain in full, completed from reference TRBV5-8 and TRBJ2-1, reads EAGVTQSPTHLIKTRGQQATLRCSPISGHTSVYWYQQALGLGLQFLLWYDEGEERNRGNFPPRFSGRQFPNYSSELNVNALELEDSALYLCASSLLAGAHNEQFFGPGTRLTVL.

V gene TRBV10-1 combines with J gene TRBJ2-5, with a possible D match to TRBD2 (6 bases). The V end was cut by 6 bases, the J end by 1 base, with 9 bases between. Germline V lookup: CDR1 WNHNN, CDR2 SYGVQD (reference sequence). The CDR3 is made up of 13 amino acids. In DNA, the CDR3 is TGCGCCAGCAGCCAGGGACTCCAAGAGACCCAGTACTTC. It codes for CASSQGLQETQYF.

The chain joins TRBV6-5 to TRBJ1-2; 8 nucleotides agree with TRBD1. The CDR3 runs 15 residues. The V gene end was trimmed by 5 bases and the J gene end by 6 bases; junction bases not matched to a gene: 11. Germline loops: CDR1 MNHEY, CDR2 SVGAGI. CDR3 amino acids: CASSRESSGGDGYTF. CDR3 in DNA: TGTGCCAGCAGTCGGGAATCTTCAGGGGGCGATGGCTACACCTTC.

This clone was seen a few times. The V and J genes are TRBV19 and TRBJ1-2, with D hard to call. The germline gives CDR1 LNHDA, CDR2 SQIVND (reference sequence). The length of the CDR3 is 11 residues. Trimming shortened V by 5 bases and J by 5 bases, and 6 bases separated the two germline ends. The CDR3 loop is CASSAIYGYTF. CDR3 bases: TGTGCCAGTAGTGCTATATATGGCTACACCTTC.

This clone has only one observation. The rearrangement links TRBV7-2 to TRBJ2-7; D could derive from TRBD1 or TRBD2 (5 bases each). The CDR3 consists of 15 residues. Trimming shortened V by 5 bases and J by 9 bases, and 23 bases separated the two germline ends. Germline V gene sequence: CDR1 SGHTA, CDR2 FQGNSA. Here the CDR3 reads CASSPAGTPVLGQYF. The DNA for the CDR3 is TGTGCCAGCAGCCCAGCCGGGACCCCGGTGTTAGGGCAGTACTTC.

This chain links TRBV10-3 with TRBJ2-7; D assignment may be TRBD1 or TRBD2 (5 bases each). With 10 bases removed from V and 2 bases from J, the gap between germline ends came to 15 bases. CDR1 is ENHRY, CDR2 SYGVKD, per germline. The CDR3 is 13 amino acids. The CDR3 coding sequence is TGTGCCACGGAGGCAGGGCAAACCTACGAGCAGTACTTC. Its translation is CATEAGQTYEQYF.

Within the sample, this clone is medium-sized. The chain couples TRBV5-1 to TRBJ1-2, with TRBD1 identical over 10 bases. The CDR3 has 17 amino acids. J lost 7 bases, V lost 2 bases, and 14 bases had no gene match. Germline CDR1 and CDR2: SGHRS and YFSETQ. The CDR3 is CASSFLKTGGEGGGYTF. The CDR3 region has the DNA TGCGCCAGCAGCTTCCTGAAGACAGGGGGCGAAGGGGGTGGCTACACCTTC.

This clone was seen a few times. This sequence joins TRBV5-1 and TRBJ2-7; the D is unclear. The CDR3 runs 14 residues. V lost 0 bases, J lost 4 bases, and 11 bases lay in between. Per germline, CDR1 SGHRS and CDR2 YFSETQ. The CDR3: CASSLAPEGYEQYF. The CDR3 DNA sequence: TGCGCCAGCAGCTTGGCTCCTGAAGGATACGAGCAGTACTTC.

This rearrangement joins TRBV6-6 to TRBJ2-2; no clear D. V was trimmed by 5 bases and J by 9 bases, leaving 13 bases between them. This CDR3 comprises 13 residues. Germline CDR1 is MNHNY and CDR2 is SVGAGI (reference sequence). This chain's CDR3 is CASSLAGFRELFF. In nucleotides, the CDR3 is TGTGCCAGCAGTCTGGCTGGGTTTAGGGAGCTGTTTTTT.

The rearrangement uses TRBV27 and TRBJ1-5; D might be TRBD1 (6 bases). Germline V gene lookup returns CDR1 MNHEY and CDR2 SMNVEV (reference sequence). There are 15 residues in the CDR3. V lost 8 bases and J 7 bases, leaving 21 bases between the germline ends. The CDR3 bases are TGTGCCAGCCGATCGGCAGGGGTGGAGGTGCAGCCCCAGCATTTT. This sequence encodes CASRSAGVEVQPQHF.

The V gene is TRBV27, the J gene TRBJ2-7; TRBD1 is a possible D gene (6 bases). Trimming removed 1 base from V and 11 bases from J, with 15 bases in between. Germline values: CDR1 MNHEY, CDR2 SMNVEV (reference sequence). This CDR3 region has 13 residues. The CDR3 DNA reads TGTGCCAGCAGTTTATTGCGGCAGGGGATAAAGTACTTC. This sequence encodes CASSLLRQGIKYF.

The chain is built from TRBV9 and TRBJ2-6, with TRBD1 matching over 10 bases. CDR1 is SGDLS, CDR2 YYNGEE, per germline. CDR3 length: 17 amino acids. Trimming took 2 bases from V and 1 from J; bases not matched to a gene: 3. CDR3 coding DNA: TGTGCCAGCAGCGTCGAGGACAGGGGGTCTGGGGCCAACGTCCTGACTTTC. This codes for CASSVEDRGSGANVLTF.

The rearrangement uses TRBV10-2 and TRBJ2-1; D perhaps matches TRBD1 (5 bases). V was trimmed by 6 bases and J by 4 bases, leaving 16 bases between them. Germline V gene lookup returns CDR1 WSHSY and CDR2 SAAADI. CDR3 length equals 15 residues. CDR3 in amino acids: CASRENWGSYNEQFF. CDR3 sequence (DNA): TGCGCCAGCAGAGAGAATTGGGGCTCTTACAATGAGCAGTTCTTC.

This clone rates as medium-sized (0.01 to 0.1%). CDR3 bases: TGTGCCAGCAGTCGCTTAATGTCTGGGGAAGAGACCCAGTACTTC. Translating gives CASSRLMSGEETQYF. J is TRBJ2-5 and V is TRBV28; no firm D call. V was pared by 5 bases and J by 3 bases, with 16 bases between. There are 15 residues in the CDR3. Germline loops: CDR1 MDHEN, CDR2 SYDVKM.

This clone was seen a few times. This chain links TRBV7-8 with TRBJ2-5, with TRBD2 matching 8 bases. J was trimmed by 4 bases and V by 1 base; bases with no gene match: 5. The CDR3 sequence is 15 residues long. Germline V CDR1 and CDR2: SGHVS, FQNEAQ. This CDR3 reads CASSLDAGRVETQYF. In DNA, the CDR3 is TGTGCCAGCAGCTTAGATGCCGGGAGGGTAGAGACCCAGTACTTC.

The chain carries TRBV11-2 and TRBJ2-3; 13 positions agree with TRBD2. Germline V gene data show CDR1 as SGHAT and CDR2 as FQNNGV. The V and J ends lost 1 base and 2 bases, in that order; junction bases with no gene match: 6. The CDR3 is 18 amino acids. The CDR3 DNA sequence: TGTGCCAGCAGCTTAGCGTGGGGACTAGCGGGGAACACAGATACGCAGTATTTT. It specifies CASSLAWGLAGNTDTQYF.